These T cell receptor beta chains were read from a single sample in a study of control samples from healthy donors and cancer patients. The repertoire was sequenced with immunoSEQ multiplex PCR; TCRdb's copy has only in-frame clones and lacks some. In the table there are 110,000 or so clones, 85% to 90% of which are singletons. Specimen: blood. Every receptor here comes from a man aged 25 to 45 in good health. The CDR3 runs from the conserved cysteine through the conserved F or W. Fields, in order: D gene, V gene, CDR3 length, clone size, J gene, CDR3 protein, CDR3 DNA. The D gene is left open where the match is weak. Not all rows give a size; the values are once, few, many and, for expanded clones, a class.

>NA|TRBV3-1/TRBV3-2|16|NA|TRBJ2-2
CASSQNAKGNTGELFF
TGTGCCAGCAGCCAAAACGCAAAGGGGAACACCGGGGAGCTGTTTTTT
>NA|TRBV27|14|NA|TRBJ1-1
CASSARGLNTEAFF
TGTGCCAGCAGTGCAAGGGGTCTGAACACTGAAGCTTTCTTT
>NA|TRBV15|14|NA|TRBJ1-5
CATSNVALYQPQHF
TGTGCCACCAGCAATGTGGCTCTCTACCAGCCCCAGCATTTT
>NA|TRBV7-9|15|NA|TRBJ1-3
CASSLLGEDGNTIYF
TGTGCCAGCAGCTTACTGGGCGAGGATGGAAACACCATATATTTT
>NA|TRBV9|14|few|TRBJ1-3
CASSLQGQEDTIYF
TGTGCCAGCAGTCTTCAGGGGCAGGAGGACACCATATATTTT
>NA|TRBV2|13|NA|TRBJ2-7
CASVPRVTAIFDF
TGTGCCAGCGTGCCAAGGGTCACCGCTATTTTTGACTTC
>TRBD2|TRBV5-1|16|NA|TRBJ2-7
CASSLLSGESSYEQYF
TGCGCCAGCAGCCTCTTGAGCGGGGAGAGCTCCTACGAGCAGTACTTC
>TRBD1|TRBV27|17|once|TRBJ1-6
CASSPILDRGYNSPLHF
TGTGCCAGCAGTCCCATCCTTGACAGGGGCTATAATTCACCCCTCCACTTT
>NA|TRBV30|14|NA|TRBJ2-3
CAWSVVVSTDTQYF
TGTGCCTGGAGTGTTGTAGTCTCCACAGATACGCAGTATTTT
>NA|TRBV11-3|18|NA|TRBJ2-6
CASTWQSGPPSGANVLTF
TGTGCCAGCACCTGGCAGAGTGGGCCCCCCTCTGGGGCCAACGTCCTGACTTTC
>TRBD1|TRBV5-1|14|NA|TRBJ1-1
CASSSTGVYTEAFF
TGCGCCAGCAGCTCGACAGGGGTGTACACTGAAGCTTTCTTT
>NA|TRBV3-1/TRBV3-2|13|few|TRBJ2-3
CASSPGNTDTQYF
TGTGCCAGCAGCCCGGGGAACACAGATACGCAGTATTTT
>TRBD1|TRBV19|17|NA|TRBJ1-5
CASRRTGYLLSNQPQHF
TGTGCCAGTAGGCGGACAGGGTATTTGCTCTCTAATCAGCCCCAGCATTTT
>TRBD1|TRBV6-5|15|NA|TRBJ2-2
CASRFDRENTGELFF
TGTGCCAGCCGCTTTGACAGGGAGAACACCGGGGAGCTGTTTTTT
>NA|TRBV10-3|14|NA|TRBJ1-2
CAISVQDSNYGYTF
TGTGCCATCAGTGTACAGGACTCTAACTATGGCTACACCTTC
>NA|TRBV3-1/TRBV3-2|13|NA|TRBJ1-1
CASSLAGNTEAFF
TGTGCCAGCAGCCTCGCCGGCAACACTGAAGCTTTCTTT
>TRBD1|TRBV24-1|16|once|TRBJ2-2
CATSDPTRGSTGELFF
TGTGCCACCAGTGATCCGACCAGGGGGAGTACCGGGGAGCTGTTTTTT
>NA|TRBV10-3|14|NA|TRBJ1-5
CAISESGGGQPQHF
TGTGCCATCAGTGAGTCGGGGGGGGGTCAGCCCCAGCATTTT